A single sample is the source of the 20 T cell receptor beta chains below, sequenced in a study of blood T cell repertoires in COVID-19. This table comes from immunoSEQ multiplex PCR, and its TCRdb copy is limited to in-frame clones, with some not included. The sample shows a few hundred thousand clones, around 81% of them seen only once. Specimen: PBMCs or T cells enriched from blood (not recorded which). These receptors all come from a man between 50 and 59 years old who had recovered from COVID-19.

The J gene is TRBJ2-5, the V gene TRBV24-1, with 9 bases lining up with TRBD2. J gave up 2 bases and V 3 bases, and 6 bases lay outside the gene matches. Germline CDR1 is KGHDR and CDR2 is SFDVKD. The CDR3 is 16 residues long. The DNA for the CDR3 is TGTGCCACCAGTGATCGCCGGCTAGCGGGGCAAGAGACCCAGTACTTC. This codes for CATSDRRLAGQETQYF.

The V gene is TRBV5-1, the J gene TRBJ1-4; the D gene is possibly TRBD1 (6 bases). The CDR3 covers 14 residues. V lost 0 bases to trimming and J lost 6 bases, with 9 bases between them. Germline CDR1 SGHRS, CDR2 YFSETQ. The CDR3 is CASSLDRAYEKLFF. CDR3 nucleotide sequence: TGCGCCAGCAGCTTGGACAGGGCTTATGAAAAACTGTTTTTT.

This clone was seen just once. V is TRBV27 and J is TRBJ1-3, with a weak D call TRBD1 (6 bases). Trimming left V 6 bases short and J 0 bases short, with 12 bases between. There are 15 residues in the CDR3. The germline gives CDR1 MNHEY, CDR2 SMNVEV (reference sequence). The CDR3 region is CASRDSLYSGNTIYF. DNA for the CDR3: TGTGCCAGCAGGGACAGCCTTTACTCTGGAAACACCATATATTTT.

The table lists this clone with a few counts. CDR3 loop: CASSPGTSGSETQYF. The CDR3 nucleotides are TGTGCCAGCAGCCCTGGGACTAGCGGGAGTGAGACCCAGTACTTC. The gene calls are TRBV11-2 and TRBJ2-5; 14 positions match TRBD2. The CDR3 consists of 15 residues. V was pared by 5 bases and J by 5 bases, with 4 bases of the junction left unmatched. Germline CDR1 reads SGHAT; CDR2 reads FQNNGV. Using reference TRBV11-2 and TRBJ2-5 for the parts outside the CDR3, the full variable domain is EAGVAQSPRYKIIEKRQSVAFWCNPISGHATLYWYQQILGQGPKLLIQFQNNGVVDDSQLPKDRFSAERLKGVDSTLKIQPAKLEDSAVYLCASSPGTSGSETQYFGPGTRLLVL.

This sequence joins TRBV27 and TRBJ2-7; the match to TRBD1 covers 7 bases. CDR1 and CDR2 (germline): MNHEY, SMNVEV (reference sequence). The CDR3 has 13 residues. The V and J ends lost 3 bases and 2 bases, in that order; junction bases with no gene match: 1. CDR3 in DNA: TGTGCCAGCAGTTTTCAGGGGGCCTACGAGCAGTACTTC. Translated, it gives CASSFQGAYEQYF.

The CDR3 is CASSQGAYEQYF. CDR3 bases: TGTGCCAGCAGCCAGGGGGCGTACGAGCAGTACTTC. The V and J genes are TRBV28 and TRBJ2-7, with 8 positions matching TRBD1. The CDR3 is made up of 12 amino acids. V was clipped by 6 bases and J by 4 bases; unmatched bases: 2. CDR1 is MDHEN and CDR2 is SYDVKM in the germline V gene.

The chain couples TRBV7-3 to TRBJ2-1; D unresolved. CDR3 length: 15 residues. The germline V gene encodes CDR1 SGHTA and CDR2 FQGTGA. V lost 5 bases and J 1 base, leaving 12 bases between the germline ends. The CDR3 DNA is TGTGCCAGCAGCACGACAAGCCTTTCCTACAATGAGCAGTTCTTC. Translated, it gives CASSTTSLSYNEQFF.

This clone was seen once. V and J are TRBV11-2 and TRBJ2-7, with a weak D call TRBD1 (5 bases). V lost 6 bases and J 2 bases, leaving 14 bases between the germline ends. The CDR3 is 14 amino acids. CDR1 is SGHAT, CDR2 FQNNGV, per germline. CDR3 nucleotides: TGTGCCAGCAGGGATCAGGGAAAAACCTACGAGCAGTACTTC. Translated: CASRDQGKTYEQYF.

The rearrangement uses TRBV6-6 and TRBJ1-2; D may be TRBD1 (6 bases). Germline CDR1 is MNHNY and CDR2 is SVGAGI (reference sequence). This CDR3 is built from 14 residues. V lost 4 bases and J lost 7, with 16 bases in between. This CDR3 reads CASSSGGRGSGYTF. CDR3 DNA: TGTGCCAGCAGTTCCGGAGGCAGGGGATCTGGCTACACCTTC.

V and J are TRBV12-3 or TRBV12-4 and TRBJ2-7; D possibly corresponds to TRBD1 (5 bases). The CDR3 covers 12 residues. V dropped 3 bases and J dropped 4 bases, with 7 bases sitting between them. CDR3 region: CASSFRAYEQYF. The CDR3 DNA follows: TGTGCCAGCAGTTTCAGGGCTTACGAGCAGTACTTC.

The DNA for the CDR3 is TGTGCCAGCAGCAAGGTAGCGGCGGGGGCCGAGACCCAGTACTTC. Amino acids: CASSKVAAGAETQYF. J is TRBJ2-5 and V is TRBV9; the D gene is possibly TRBD2 (7 bases). This CDR3 contains 15 residues. Trimming removed 4 bases from V and 5 bases from J, with 18 bases in between. Germline V gene lookup returns CDR1 SGDLS and CDR2 YYNGEE.

V and J are TRBV6-5 and TRBJ1-5, with 7 positions matching TRBD1. The V gene's germline CDR1 is MNHEY and CDR2 SVGAGI. Germline trimming cut 0 bases from V and 7 bases from J; bases unmatched to any gene: 6. CDR3 length: 15 residues. Here the CDR3 DNA reads TGTGCCAGCAGTTACTCGAATCAGGGGGGACAGCCCCAGCATTTT. It codes for CASSYSNQGGQPQHF.

The CDR3 nucleotides read TGTGCCAGCAGCTTAAACAGGGCAGCCACTGAAGCTTTCTTT. It encodes CASSLNRAATEAFF. The chain combines TRBV7-3 with TRBJ1-1, with D maybe TRBD1 (6 bases). Germline V gives CDR1 SGHTA, CDR2 FQGTGA. Trimming shortened V by 1 base and J by 4 bases, and 10 bases separated the two germline ends. The CDR3 spans 14 residues.

The rearrangement joins TRBV24-1 to TRBJ2-3, with TRBD2 matching over 10 bases. The V segment lost 3 bases and the J segment 5 bases; nucleotides outside the gene matches: 7. The CDR3 is 16 residues long. Germline CDR1 is KGHDR and CDR2 is SFDVKD. The CDR3 spells CATSDTLAGVGDTQYF. Written as DNA, the CDR3 is TGTGCCACCAGTGATACCCTAGCGGGAGTGGGAGATACGCAGTATTTT.

This clone came up once. V is TRBV2 and J is TRBJ1-1, with no clear D. The CDR3 spans 12 residues. With 2 bases removed from V and 7 bases from J, the gap between germline ends came to 8 bases. In germline, CDR1 is SNHLY, CDR2 FYNNEI. CDR3 region: CASSELAGEAFF. The CDR3 region has the DNA TGTGCCAGCAGTGAATTGGCAGGTGAAGCTTTCTTT.

The chain recombines TRBV28 with TRBJ2-2; the match to TRBD1 covers 7 bases. CDR1 is MDHEN and CDR2 is SYDVKM in the germline V gene. The J segment lost 7 bases and the V segment lost 5 bases, leaving 10 bases of the junction unmatched. The CDR3 length is 15 residues. The CDR3 coding sequence is TGTGCCAGCAGTCCCCTTGACAGGGTACGCGGGGAGCTGTTTTTT. Its translation is CASSPLDRVRGELFF.

The chain uses TRBV23-1 and TRBJ2-1; tentative D call: TRBD2 (5 bases). TRBV23-1 is designated an ORF whose function remains uncertain. Trimming left V 0 bases short and J 5 bases short, with 17 bases between. The CDR3 is 17 residues long. CDR3 nucleotide sequence: TGCGCCAGCAGTCAATCGCGACGGACCCCTAGCAACAATGAGCAGTTCTTC. Its protein is CASSQSRRTPSNNEQFF.

This CDR3 is CAIRGIAGNTGELFF. CDR3 DNA sequence: TGTGCCATCAGGGGTATAGCGGGGAACACCGGGGAGCTGTTTTTT. This chain connects TRBV10-3 to TRBJ2-2; TRBD2 matches 7 bases. V lost 6 bases, J lost 1 base, and 5 bases stayed unmatched. The CDR3 has 15 residues. Germline values: CDR1 ENHRY, CDR2 SYGVKD.

This clone was seen just once. This chain joins TRBV9 and TRBJ2-7; no reliable D call. This CDR3 has 12 residues. Germline V lookup: CDR1 SGDLS, CDR2 YYNGEE. Trimming stripped 3 bases from V and 4 bases from J, with 8 bases between. CDR3 region: CASSALLYEQYF. CDR3 DNA sequence: TGTGCCAGCAGCGCACTTCTATACGAGCAGTACTTC.

This rearrangement joins TRBV4-1 to TRBJ2-5, with TRBD2 matching over 7 bases. With 0 bases clipped from V and 7 bases from J, the junction kept 14 bases outside the gene matches. The CDR3 totals 17 residues. Germline V CDR1 and CDR2: MGHRA, YSYEKL. The CDR3 coding sequence is TGCGCCAGCAGCCAAGAATATTCGGGAGGAAGGTTCGGGACCCAGTACTTC. This gives the protein CASSQEYSGGRFGTQYF.